This note documents a single T cell receptor (beta chain) sequence. Its antigen is unidentified. The assay was immunoSEQ multiplex PCR, and TCRdb's table has in-frame clones only and misses some. The sample carries 45,000 to 55,000 clones, approximately 86% recorded once. Trimming took off 7 bases at V and 4 bases at J, with 20 bases between the two ends. The germline V gene encodes CDR1 LNHDA and CDR2 SQIVND (reference sequence). The CDR3 has 16 amino acids. This sample was taken from a study of OX40 agonist ivuxolimab in advanced cancers. Looking at the study overall: Patients were dosed with the agonistic anti-OX40 (CD134) antibody ivuxolimab. At about 81% male, the cohort had a mean age of about 60 years, ranging from roughly 20 to 90.

Study-wide findings and caveats: The investigators did not determine what antigen specificity the expanded peripheral T cells had. On average, CD8+ T cells had more expanded clones than CD4+.

This chain uses TRBV19 with TRBJ1-3, with D perhaps TRBD1 (6 bases). The receptor's source is an adult with an advanced solid tumor such as melanoma, head and neck, liver or kidney cancer. This sample comprised CD4+ or CD8+ T cells sorted from blood, obtained in a trial of the OX40 agonist ivuxolimab. CDR3 in DNA: TGTGCCAGTATCCCCGGGCAGGACAGCTACGGAAACACCATATATTTT. Translated, it gives CASIPGQDSYGNTIYF.